This TCR beta chain stems from a study of graft-versus-host responses after intestinal transplantation. Study as a whole: Grafts that recipients had were multivisceral, liver-intestinal, or isolated intestinal transplants. Anti-thymocyte globulin induction was given to all recipients, followed by tacrolimus and steroids for around three years.

Broader study findings: Some GvH clones appeared in ileal mucosa or blood before recipient bone marrow.

CDR3 size: 13 residues. Germline V gene sequence: CDR1 PRHDT, CDR2 FYEKMQ (reference sequence). V was pared by 2 bases and J by 8 bases, with 10 bases between. Data came from immunoSEQ multiplex PCR; TCRdb stores just in-frame clones and leaves some out. The table shows some 120,000 clones, with around 94% occurring only once. To note about this clone: Its antigen is currently unknown.

Specimen: unstimulated CD8+ T cells sorted from spleen or lymph node cells, collected before transplant. This chain links TRBV13 with TRBJ2-1; D gene uncertain. The clonotype originates from a human donor who was the organ donor for an intestinal transplant. CDR3 coding DNA: TGTGCCAGCAGCTTAAGCACCTTCGATGAGCAGTTCTTC. Translation: CASSLSTFDEQFF.